This T cell receptor beta chain was retrieved from a study of blood T cell repertoires in COVID-19. Across the study: Samples representing acute and convalescent COVID-19 were sourced from the United States, Italy and Spain. PBMCs, B-cell-depleted T cells, or T cells were the source of the cDNA or gDNA that made up the material.

In the source study's methods: Reference gene primers were amplified, and this amplification served to estimate nucleated cell counts. Measured with immunoSEQ multiplex PCR; TCRdb has only the in-frame clones, and not every one. V and J calls and clone size come straight from that table; D and trimming were deduced from the DNA. The sample contains around 260,000 clones, less than 90% of which appear only once. The germline V gene has CDR1 KGHSH and CDR2 LQKENI. The CDR3 extends over 14 amino acids. Trimming stripped 2 bases from V and 3 bases from J, with 10 bases between. This receptor was taken from a human donor in a cohort sampled during active COVID-19. The V call is TRBV18, the J call TRBJ1-1, with D unresolved. The sample consisted of peripheral blood. The CDR3 coding sequence is TGTGCCAGCTCACCAGTCGGGGTCGACACTGAAGCTTTCTTT. Translation: CASSPVGVDTEAFF.